The 23 T cell receptor beta chains reported below all come from one sample, sequenced in a study of T cells in Graves' hyperthyroidism and ophthalmopathy (dated by TCRdb to about 2019). Library preparation employed multiplex PCR. The instrument was an Illumina HiSeq 2000. The TCR beta CDR3 regions were amplified from the RNA transcripts. The TCR CDR3 was subjected to a first round of RT-PCR using the HTBI primer set and the Qiagen OneStep RT-PCR kit. The raw public reads went through TCRdb reprocessing: fastp at Q25, MiXCR clone calling, in-frame beta chains kept. Duplicate CDR3 protein sequences are folded into a single record with the most common DNA and genes. The sample has some 720,000 distinct CDR3 sequences on record, around 17% of them singletons. The top ten clonotypes cover roughly 8% of the sample. Sequencing was performed on blood. The origin of the receptors is a man aged 18 to 29 with Graves' hyperthyroidism.

This clonotype has a handful of counts. J is TRBJ2-7 and V is TRBV7-2; D gene ambiguous. The V and J ends lost 2 bases and 5 bases respectively, with 4 bases between them. From germline, CDR1 is SGHTA and CDR2 FQGNSA. The length of the CDR3 is 11 residues. The CDR3 here is CASSLMDEQYF. CDR3 bases: TGTGCCAGCAGCTTAATGGACGAGCAGTACTTC.

Concerning this clonotype: With a much larger clone just one base away, this may be a read error. This sequence joins TRBV6-2 or TRBV6-3 and TRBJ2-1, with TRBD1 identical over 7 bases. Germline trimming cut 4 bases from V and 2 bases from J; bases unmatched to any gene: 2. Germline V lookup: CDR1 MNHEY, CDR2 SVGEGT. CDR3 length: 14 amino acids. The CDR3 nucleotides are TGTGCCAGCAGTTTCGACAGGGCCTACAATGAGCAGTTCTTC. Encoded protein: CASSFDRAYNEQFF.

This clonotype was picked up a small number of times. The chain joins TRBV6-1 to TRBJ1-3; 8 nucleotides align to TRBD1. With V trimmed by 2 bases and J by 1 base, 1 base remained unmatched. Germline V gene lookup returns CDR1 MNHNS and CDR2 SASEGT. This CDR3 has 15 amino acids. This CDR3 is CASSEQGASGNTIYF. The CDR3 nucleotides are TGTGCCAGCAGTGAACAGGGGGCTTCTGGAAACACCATATATTTT.

Ten or more counts support this clonotype. V usage is TRBV20-1 and J usage is TRBJ1-3; D gene ambiguous. CDR3 length: 12 amino acids. V lost 3 bases to trimming and J lost 2 bases, with 5 bases between them. The germline V gene encodes CDR1 DFQATT and CDR2 SNEGSKA (reference sequence). The CDR3 reads CSASRPGNTIYF. The CDR3 DNA is TGCAGTGCTAGTCGTCCTGGAAACACCATATATTTT.

This clonotype was seen many times. V is TRBV20-1 and J is TRBJ2-3; 15 nucleotides align to TRBD2. The germline gives CDR1 DFQATT, CDR2 SNEGSKA (reference sequence). Trimming cost V 6 bases and J 0 bases; bases outside gene matches: 13. This CDR3 has 19 amino acids. DNA for the CDR3: TGCAGTGCCTACCGGGGAGGGACTAGCGGGAGGAATAGCACAGATACGCAGTATTTT. Translating it yields CSAYRGGTSGRNSTDTQYF.

As to this clonotype: With a much larger clone just one base away, this may be a read error. The chain has TRBV7-9 and TRBJ2-1; 8 bases fit TRBD2. Unmatched junction bases numbered 12, after V lost 2 bases and J lost 6 bases. The CDR3 runs to 17 residues. Germline CDR1 SEHNR, CDR2 FQNEAQ (reference sequence). In DNA, the CDR3 is TGTGCCAGCAGCTTACGGGGAGCGGGAGACGCTCCCAATGAGCAGTTCTTC. The encoded protein is CASSLRGAGDAPNEQFF.

This clonotype has ten or more counts. As DNA, the CDR3 is TGTGCCAGCAGTTTAGTCAGCCAAGAGACCCAGTACTTC. Amino acids: CASSLVSQETQYF. The genes are TRBV12-3 or TRBV12-4 and TRBJ2-5; the D is unclear. Deletions cut 1 base from V and 1 base from J, with 4 bases between. This CDR3 has 13 residues.

In this sample, this clonotype turned up a few times. The genes are TRBV20-1 and TRBJ2-7; D not resolved. Germline CDR1 and CDR2: DFQATT and SNEGSKA (reference sequence). The CDR3 length is 14 residues. V was clipped by 3 bases and J by 0 bases, with 12 bases between them. This CDR3 reads CSASNPLSSYEQYF. DNA for the CDR3: TGCAGTGCTAGTAATCCCCTGAGCTCCTACGAGCAGTACTTC.

This clonotype was counted at least ten times. The chain couples TRBV20-1 to TRBJ2-1, with TRBD2 as a possible D gene (5 bases). This CDR3 contains 13 residues. Trimming took 4 bases from V and 2 from J, leaving 9 bases between them. The V gene's germline CDR1 is DFQATT and CDR2 SNEGSKA (reference sequence). As DNA, the CDR3 is TGCAGTGCTATCCGGGGAACCTACAATGAGCAGTTCTTC. This sequence encodes CSAIRGTYNEQFF.

This chain connects TRBV19 to TRBJ2-1, with 7 bases identical to TRBD2. V dropped 7 bases and J dropped 4; count of bases not matched to a gene: 10. Germline CDR1 reads LNHDA; CDR2 reads SQIVND (reference sequence). The CDR3 consists of 15 residues. CDR3: CASTPWAGDYNEQFF. CDR3 nucleotides: TGTGCCAGTACCCCATGGGCGGGAGATTACAATGAGCAGTTCTTC.

This clonotype has just a few counts. This rearrangement joins TRBV5-1 to TRBJ2-7; the match to TRBD2 covers 9 bases. V lost 0 bases and J lost 5; bases outside the gene matches: 9. CDR1 SGHRS and CDR2 YFSETQ come from the germline V gene. CDR3 size: 16 residues. Here the CDR3 reads CASSLAGLAGANEQYF. CDR3 nucleotide sequence: TGCGCCAGCAGCTTGGCGGGGTTAGCGGGAGCGAACGAGCAGTACTTC.

About this clonotype itself: Just one base apart from a much larger clone, this may be a read error. The chain uses TRBV7-9 and TRBJ2-5; D is perhaps TRBD1 or TRBD2 (6 bases each). The CDR3 consists of 15 residues. CDR1 and CDR2 from the germline V gene are SEHNR and FQNEAQ (reference sequence). With 5 bases removed from V and 4 bases from J, the gap between germline ends came to 17 bases. The CDR3 region has the DNA TGTGCCAGCAGCCCGTACGGGAGAGGGGGAGAGACCCAGTACTTC. Protein sequence: CASSPYGRGGETQYF.

This clonotype was observed many times. This chain joins TRBV30 and TRBJ1-6; D gene ambiguous. There are 17 residues in the CDR3. The V gene lost 3 bases and the J gene lost 8 bases, with 23 bases spanning the gap. Germline V CDR1 and CDR2: GTSNPN, SVGIG (reference sequence). The CDR3 loop is CAWSDSVGTWGYSPLHF. The CDR3 DNA reads TGTGCCTGGAGCGACTCCGTGGGAACATGGGGTTATTCACCCCTCCACTTT.

In this sample, this clonotype turned up once. The chain is built from TRBV12-3 or TRBV12-4 and TRBJ2-2; TRBD2 aligns across 12 bases. The ends lost 3 bases at V and 2 bases at J; junction bases unmatched: 10. The CDR3 extends over 19 amino acids. The CDR3 loop is CASSFRLAGARENTGELFF. DNA of the CDR3: TGTGCCAGCAGTTTTCGACTAGCGGGAGCTCGGGAAAACACCGGGGAGCTGTTTTTT.

At least ten counts were recorded for this clonotype. J is TRBJ2-1 and V is TRBV11-2; 8 bases map to TRBD2. J was trimmed by 5 bases and V by 10 bases; bases with no gene match: 4. The germline V gene encodes CDR1 SGHAT and CDR2 FQNNGV. This CDR3 has 12 residues. The CDR3 loop reads CATGTSDNEQFF. The CDR3 nucleotides are TGTGCCACCGGGACTAGTGACAATGAGCAGTTCTTC.

This clonotype was seen repeatedly, ten times or more. Written as DNA, the CDR3 is TGTGCCAGCAGCTTACGGAAGGACTACGAGCAGTACTTC. This encodes CASSLRKDYEQYF. The V and J genes are TRBV7-8 and TRBJ2-7; no clear D gene. The germline V and J ends were trimmed by 2 bases and 3 bases, with 8 bases remaining between them. CDR1 is SGHVS and CDR2 is FQNEAQ in the germline V gene. The CDR3 contains 13 residues.

This clonotype has more than one count but fewer than ten. The genes are TRBV5-6 and TRBJ2-1; D unclear. Germline V gene lookup returns CDR1 SGHDT and CDR2 YYEEEE. Trimming took off 5 bases at V and 3 bases at J, with 15 bases between the two ends. The CDR3 spans 15 residues. DNA for the CDR3: TGTGCCAGCAGTCTAGGACGCAGGTTCTACAATGAGCAGTTCTTC. Amino acids: CASSLGRRFYNEQFF.

In this sample, this clonotype turned up a few times. The rearrangement joins TRBV20-1 to TRBJ1-1, with 7 bases matching TRBD1. CDR3 length: 14 amino acids. Losses at the gene ends were 3 bases for V and 3 bases for J; bases not matched to a gene: 7. Germline assignment: CDR1 DFQATT and CDR2 SNEGSKA (reference sequence). The chain's CDR3 is CSASRGAMHTEAFF. CDR3 in DNA: TGCAGTGCTAGCAGGGGGGCCATGCACACTGAAGCTTTCTTT.

This clonotype has a count of ten or more. The rearrangement uses TRBV7-2 and TRBJ2-2; a possible D gene is TRBD2 (5 bases). Trimming removed 0 bases at V and 1 base at J, with 9 bases between. CDR1 and CDR2 from the germline V gene are SGHTA and FQGNSA. This CDR3 has 16 amino acids. In nucleotides, the CDR3 is TGTGCCAGCAGCTTAGCGGGCCGGGGGAACACCGGGGAGCTGTTTTTT. It yields the protein CASSLAGRGNTGELFF.

This clonotype was seen at least ten times. This chain links TRBV2 with TRBJ2-7; D unresolved. Germline V lookup: CDR1 SNHLY, CDR2 FYNNEI. The CDR3 has 13 residues. V was pared by 2 bases and J by 6 bases, with 11 bases between. CDR3 DNA sequence: TGTGCCAGCAGTGAATCTGAAGGCCTCGAGCAGTACTTC. Translated: CASSESEGLEQYF.

This clonotype was recorded at least ten times. The CDR3 DNA follows: TGTGCCAGCAGCCAACGGGGTAACCCTGAAGCTTTCTTT. Its translation: CASSQRGNPEAFF. The chain couples TRBV3-1 to TRBJ1-1; no clear D gene. The CDR3 has 13 residues. Trimming shortened V by 2 bases and J by 6 bases, and 10 bases separated the two germline ends. CDR1 LGHDT and CDR2 YNNKEL come from the germline V gene (reference sequence).

This clonotype was detected ten times or more. The chain recombines TRBV2 with TRBJ1-2; D ambiguous. Trimming took off 6 bases at V and 8 bases at J, with 16 bases between the two ends. Germline V gives CDR1 SNHLY, CDR2 FYNNEI. The CDR3 extends over 13 amino acids. CDR3 sequence (DNA): TGTGCCAGCAGCCCCCCTAATACAAGAGGCTACACCTTC. Protein sequence: CASSPPNTRGYTF.

This clonotype was seen many times. The chain recombines TRBV28 with TRBJ2-7; 8 bases match TRBD1. The V gene's germline CDR1 is MDHEN and CDR2 SYDVKM. V was clipped by 6 bases and J by 2 bases; unmatched bases: 9. CDR3 length: 15 residues. This CDR3 reads CASSIGTGSPYEQYF. The CDR3 DNA reads TGTGCCAGCAGCATCGGGACAGGTTCTCCCTACGAGCAGTACTTC.